The present entry profiles one T cell receptor (beta chain) with its context. All glioblastoma patients lacked an isocitrate dehydrogenase mutation. The sample comes from a study of glioma-infiltrating T cells after dendritic cell vaccination. The protocol was immunoSEQ multiplex PCR, while the TCRdb copy is restricted to in-frame clones and leaves out a portion. The profile shows about 73,000 clones, approximately 80% of them singletons. Material: blood, obtained before dendritic cell vaccination. The sequence was collected from a human donor with glioblastoma.

CDR3 region: CASRKQGSVDIQYF. The CDR3 region has the DNA TGTGCCAGCAGAAAACAGGGTTCCGTTGACATTCAGTACTTC. The chain combines TRBV2 with TRBJ2-4; the D gene is possibly TRBD1 (6 bases). Trimming took off 6 bases at V and 8 bases at J, with 17 bases between the two ends. Germline CDR1 SNHLY, CDR2 FYNNEI. The CDR3 consists of 14 residues.